The entry below gives a single T cell receptor (beta chain) sequence along with its context. This clonotype was detected only a few times. What antigen it recognizes has not been identified. Base qualities are not at hand, and no much larger clone is one base apart. The CDR3, cysteine through phenylalanine, is 13 amino acids long. Kept here is only the CDR3 DNA, which spans 39 bases and is read in frame from base 1. V is cut by 3 bases and J by 7 bases, and the space between the germline ends is 12 bases. CDR1 and CDR2 were assigned from the germline V gene (reference sequence) as DFQATT and SNEGSKA. The roughly 37 donors, aged roughly 6 to 100 years, were systemically healthy Caucasian individuals from Russia. Each donor gave 8 to 10 milliliters of peripheral blood, drawn into EDTA-treated Vacutainer tubes. Ficoll-Paque density-gradient centrifugation was used to isolate PBMCs, with at least 7 million obtained per sample. Total RNA, at least 6 micrograms per sample, was extracted from PBMCs with Trizol reagent. Naive CD45RAhigh/CD27high T cell percentages were measured by flow cytometry on a PBMC aliquot from every donor.

Preparation of the library involved 5' RACE. Sequencing was performed on an Illumina HiSeq 2500. A second PCR of about 7 to 12 cycles was run with a J-beta primer mix and a sample-barcoded 5' primer. A unique molecular identifier was introduced onto each TCR beta cDNA molecule by a template-switch 5' adaptor carrying 12 random nucleotides. Each sample yielded at least 2.5 million CDR3-containing paired-end reads. The Mint cDNA synthesis kit, primed by a TRBC-specific oligonucleotide, was used to synthesize first-strand cDNA from all RNA. All cDNA was treated with uracil-DNA glycosylase and then went through a first 18-cycle PCR with the universal primers M1SS and BC2_uni_R. As for the authors' bioinformatics: Normalization of each sample was performed by random selection of 1 million high-quality reads, each carrying a distinct molecular identifier. Reads with shared molecular identifiers were discarded instead of being binned into consensus sequences. MiTCR, with a Q25 quality threshold and the strictest error-elimination algorithm, was used for CDR3 identification, clonotype clustering and error correction. Lower-bound total TCR beta diversity was estimated with a nonparametric unseen species model using Euler transformation. TCRdb itself trimmed the public reads at Q25 with fastp, ran MiXCR and retained productive beta chains. Entries that share a CDR3 protein sequence are merged under the most common genes and DNA. The V and J calls, along with clone size, are taken from TCRdb and not from the paper's own processing. The sample table records 500,000 to 600,000 distinct CDR3 sequences; 25% to 30% of these occur just once. The ten largest account for less than 20% of the sample.

The data are from a study of blood T cells in healthy people across ages (dated by TCRdb to the mid-2010s). As for the study more broadly: In model experiments, template switching captured roughly one uniquely barcoded TCR beta cDNA molecule for every two T cells. The study measured age-related changes in TCR beta repertoire diversity using deep sequencing normalized with unique cDNA molecular identifiers. Donors were grouped into four age groups: young (average roughly 15 years), middle-aged (39), aged (about 59) and long-lived (approximately 81). To avoid experimental bias, donors of different ages were distributed randomly across sequencing lanes. The study analyzed two additional independent replicas of 1 million unique cDNA reads from the same blood draw for two donors, one aged 18 to 29 and one aged 80 or older.

The research as a whole found: The long-lived group showed more naive CD4+ T cells, fewer expanded clones and increased TCR diversity than the aged group, suggesting age selection. Observed TCR beta diversity per million T cells fell roughly linearly with age, and a significant reduction was already apparent by age roughly 40. The percentage of naive T cells measured by flow cytometry correlated strongly with observed TCR beta diversity. Since profiling was done on bulk unsorted PBMCs, naive and antigen-experienced compartments could not be conclusively compared. Estimates of total diversity based on one million sequenced T cells were considered lower bounds and underestimates. Because donor CMV infection status was unknown, age-related changes in expanded clonotypes were potentially confounded.

The source material was blood. The chain was built from TRBV20-1 and TRBJ2-2, with the D gene too uncertain to name. The sequence came from a woman in her sixties or seventies in good health. The DNA reads TGCAGTGCTAGGAATAGGGTCAACGGGGAGCTGTTTTTT. Its protein reads: CSARNRVNGELFF.